This entry concerns a single TCR beta chain. The antigen is undetermined. This sample is drawn from a study of cytomegalovirus exposure and HLA in healthy donors. Overall study results and limits: A link between a missense DCLRE1C variant and TCR beta V- and J-gene trimming emerged from a later analysis.

This PCR relied on a set of 60 Vbeta primers and 13 Jbeta primers. TCRdb's copy holds only in-frame clones and misses some; the assay was immunoSEQ multiplex PCR. The data show around 95,000 clones, approximately 80% seen once. CDR1 and CDR2 (germline): SGHDN, FVKESK. This CDR3 comprises 14 residues. Trimming shortened V by 1 base and J by 9 bases, and 15 bases separated the two germline ends. This clonotype was sampled from a man aged 25 to 45 in good health and CMV-seropositive. The chain links TRBV14 to TRBJ1-1, with D hard to call. The sequenced material came from PBMCs. The CDR3 DNA sequence: TGTGCCAGCAGCCAAGTTGGTTATGGCTTTAAAGCTTTCTTT. Its protein product is CASSQVGYGFKAFF.